This is a list of T cell receptor beta chains from one sample in a study of blood T cells in healthy people across ages. TCRdb called the 5' RACE reads again in MiXCR, with one record for every CDR3 protein. This sample yields about 640,000 distinct CDR3 sequences, of which about 30% are seen a single time; approximately 14% belongs to the top ten. The sample comprised blood. The receptors shown here come from a woman at least 80 years old in good health. Each CDR3 is given with its conserved first and last residue. Each record gives: D gene, CDR3 length, clone size, V gene, J gene, CDR3 protein, CDR3 DNA. The D gene is left open where the match is weak. Where a row states a size, it is once, few, many or the class of an expanded clone; other rows omit it.

D gene: NA; CDR3 length: 15; clone size: many; V gene: TRBV4-1; J gene: TRBJ2-1; CDR3 protein: CASSLNGRGYNEQFF; CDR3 DNA: TGCGCCAGCAGCCTTAACGGGCGGGGCTACAATGAGCAGTTCTTC
D gene: NA; CDR3 length: 16; clone size: NA; V gene: TRBV12-3/TRBV12-4; J gene: TRBJ2-3; CDR3 protein: CASSLAVGVSADTEYF; CDR3 DNA: TGTGCCAGCAGTTTAGCAGTGGGGGTGAGCGCAGATACGGAATATTTT
D gene: TRBD2; CDR3 length: 15; clone size: many; V gene: TRBV4-2; J gene: TRBJ2-1; CDR3 protein: CASSQSSGGYGEQFF; CDR3 DNA: TGTGCCAGCAGCCAAAGTAGCGGGGGGTACGGTGAGCAGTTCTTC
D gene: TRBD1; CDR3 length: 14; clone size: many; V gene: TRBV6-5; J gene: TRBJ1-2; CDR3 protein: CASSYSKRQGTYTF; CDR3 DNA: TGTGCCAGCAGTTACTCGAAACGACAGGGGACCTACACCTTC
D gene: NA; CDR3 length: 12; clone size: many; V gene: TRBV7-2; J gene: TRBJ2-5; CDR3 protein: CASSPDGETQYF; CDR3 DNA: TGTGCCAGCAGCCCAGATGGGGAGACCCAGTACTTC
D gene: NA; CDR3 length: 17; clone size: NA; V gene: TRBV6-1; J gene: TRBJ2-3; CDR3 protein: CASSEGAAIWVEDTQYF; CDR3 DNA: TGTGCCAGCAGCGAAGGGGCAGCCATTTGGGTAGAAGATACGCAGTATTTT
D gene: TRBD2; CDR3 length: 17; clone size: many; V gene: TRBV20-1; J gene: TRBJ2-3; CDR3 protein: CSARDPTSGVRTDTQYF; CDR3 DNA: TGCAGTGCTAGAGATCCAACTAGCGGGGTACGCACAGATACGCAGTATTTT
D gene: TRBD1; CDR3 length: 14; clone size: few; V gene: TRBV6-1; J gene: TRBJ2-7; CDR3 protein: CASRDRIILHEQYF; CDR3 DNA: TGTGCCAGCAGGGACAGGATAATCCTTCATGAGCAGTACTTC
D gene: NA; CDR3 length: 13; clone size: many; V gene: TRBV14; J gene: TRBJ2-5; CDR3 protein: CASSQVASGTQYF; CDR3 DNA: TGTGCCAGCAGCCAAGTAGCGTCAGGGACCCAGTACTTC
D gene: NA; CDR3 length: 14; clone size: many; V gene: TRBV5-1; J gene: TRBJ2-3; CDR3 protein: CASSLESGADTQYF; CDR3 DNA: TGCGCCAGCAGCTTGGAATCGGGGGCAGATACGCAGTATTTT
D gene: NA; CDR3 length: 15; clone size: few; V gene: TRBV20-1; J gene: TRBJ2-6; CDR3 protein: CSARDPGAGANVLTF; CDR3 DNA: TGCAGTGCTAGAGATCCGGGGGCTGGGGCCAACGTCCTGACTTTC
D gene: TRBD2; CDR3 length: 19; clone size: NA; V gene: TRBV12-3/TRBV12-4; J gene: TRBJ2-3; CDR3 protein: CASSLSTSGGYTSTDTEYF; CDR3 DNA: TGTGCCAGCAGTTTATCGACTAGCGGGGGATATACTAGCACAGATACGGAATATTTT
D gene: NA; CDR3 length: 14; clone size: NA; V gene: TRBV6-2/TRBV6-3; J gene: TRBJ1-2; CDR3 protein: CASKVPGTNYGYTF; CDR3 DNA: TGTGCCAGCAAGGTCCCGGGGACTAACTATGGCTACACCTTC
D gene: TRBD1; CDR3 length: 15; clone size: few; V gene: TRBV14; J gene: TRBJ2-5; CDR3 protein: CASSQDRTGWETQYF; CDR3 DNA: TGTGCCAGCAGCCAAGATAGGACAGGGTGGGAGACCCAGTACTTC
D gene: NA; CDR3 length: 12; clone size: many; V gene: TRBV10-3; J gene: TRBJ1-5; CDR3 protein: CAISELGWFKHF; CDR3 DNA: TGTGCCATCAGTGAGTTAGGCTGGTTCAAGCATTTT
D gene: NA; CDR3 length: 17; clone size: NA; V gene: TRBV4-2; J gene: TRBJ1-1; CDR3 protein: CASRLTDGGVGNTEAFF; CDR3 DNA: TGTGCCAGCCGACTTACCGACGGTGGGGTTGGGAACACTGAAGCTTTCTTT
D gene: TRBD2; CDR3 length: 15; clone size: NA; V gene: TRBV12-3/TRBV12-4; J gene: TRBJ2-3; CDR3 protein: CASSFGGGGTDAQYF; CDR3 DNA: TGTGCCAGCAGTTTCGGCGGGGGGGGCACAGATGCGCAGTATTTT
D gene: TRBD2; CDR3 length: 15; clone size: many; V gene: TRBV6-2/TRBV6-3; J gene: TRBJ2-5; CDR3 protein: CASRPGLVPGETQYF; CDR3 DNA: TGTGCCAGCAGGCCGGGACTAGTCCCAGGAGAGACCCAGTACTTC
D gene: NA; CDR3 length: 14; clone size: few; V gene: TRBV20-1; J gene: TRBJ1-1; CDR3 protein: CSARLQERNTEAFF; CDR3 DNA: TGCAGTGCTAGGTTACAAGAGAGGAACACTGAAGCTTTCTTT
D gene: TRBD2; CDR3 length: 11; clone size: NA; V gene: TRBV30; J gene: TRBJ2-7; CDR3 protein: CAWSLGGEQYF; CDR3 DNA: TGTGCCTGGAGTCTCGGGGGGGAGCAGTACTTC
D gene: NA; CDR3 length: 14; clone size: NA; V gene: TRBV20-1; J gene: TRBJ1-6; CDR3 protein: CSARRSGGNSPLHF; CDR3 DNA: TGCAGTGCCCGAAGGTCGGGGGGTAATTCACCCCTCCACTTT
D gene: NA; CDR3 length: 15; clone size: NA; V gene: TRBV2; J gene: TRBJ2-7; CDR3 protein: CASSRLGASTYEQYF; CDR3 DNA: TGTGCCAGCAGTCGGCTGGGGGCTTCAACCTACGAGCAGTACTTC
D gene: TRBD1; CDR3 length: 13; clone size: NA; V gene: TRBV6-6; J gene: TRBJ1-2; CDR3 protein: CASRLGQDYGYTF; CDR3 DNA: TGTGCCAGCAGACTGGGACAGGACTATGGCTACACCTTC
D gene: NA; CDR3 length: 14; clone size: NA; V gene: TRBV7-2; J gene: TRBJ1-1; CDR3 protein: CASSLKGIRAEAFF; CDR3 DNA: TGTGCCAGCAGCTTAAAAGGGATCAGGGCTGAAGCTTTCTTT
D gene: TRBD1; CDR3 length: 15; clone size: many; V gene: TRBV11-3; J gene: TRBJ2-1; CDR3 protein: CASSFGQGGHNEQFF; CDR3 DNA: TGTGCCAGCAGCTTCGGACAGGGTGGGCACAATGAGCAGTTCTTC
D gene: NA; CDR3 length: 15; clone size: many; V gene: TRBV20-1; J gene: TRBJ1-2; CDR3 protein: CSATLYIPPNYGYTF; CDR3 DNA: TGCAGTGCTACCCTTTACATACCCCCTAACTATGGCTACACCTTC
D gene: NA; CDR3 length: 12; clone size: few; V gene: TRBV5-5; J gene: TRBJ2-2; CDR3 protein: CASSLNGRELFF; CDR3 DNA: TGTGCCAGCAGCTTGAATGGTCGGGAGCTGTTTTTT
D gene: TRBD2; CDR3 length: 17; clone size: many; V gene: TRBV20-1; J gene: TRBJ2-5; CDR3 protein: CSARDPLAGGSHLAQYF; CDR3 DNA: TGCAGTGCTAGAGATCCCCTAGCGGGGGGGAGCCACTTGGCCCAGTACTTC
D gene: NA; CDR3 length: 15; clone size: few; V gene: TRBV20-1; J gene: TRBJ1-5; CDR3 protein: CSARGMSGASQPQHF; CDR3 DNA: TGCAGTGCTAGAGGTATGAGTGGGGCCAGTCAGCCCCAGCATTTT
D gene: NA; CDR3 length: 15; clone size: many; V gene: TRBV28; J gene: TRBJ2-7; CDR3 protein: CASSPHPTGSYEQYF; CDR3 DNA: TGTGCCAGCAGTCCCCATCCGACAGGCTCCTACGAGCAGTACTTC
D gene: TRBD2; CDR3 length: 18; clone size: NA; V gene: TRBV6-5; J gene: TRBJ2-2; CDR3 protein: CASSSPSGAGGNTGELFF; CDR3 DNA: TGTGCCAGCAGTTCCCCCTCGGGGGCGGGGGGTAACACCGGGGAGCTGTTTTTT
D gene: TRBD2; CDR3 length: 17; clone size: NA; V gene: TRBV15; J gene: TRBJ2-3; CDR3 protein: CATSRGIAGGRTDTQYF; CDR3 DNA: TGTGCCACCAGCAGAGGGATAGCGGGGGGGCGTACAGATACGCAGTATTTT
D gene: TRBD2; CDR3 length: 15; clone size: few; V gene: TRBV5-1; J gene: TRBJ2-5; CDR3 protein: CASSFKSGGGNEQYF; CDR3 DNA: TGCGCCAGCAGCTTCAAGAGCGGGGGGGGGAATGAGCAGTACTTC
D gene: NA; CDR3 length: 13; clone size: NA; V gene: TRBV5-4; J gene: TRBJ2-3; CDR3 protein: CASRPGPGDTQYF; CDR3 DNA: TGTGCCAGCAGACCGGGACCAGGAGATACGCAGTATTTT
D gene: NA; CDR3 length: 11; clone size: many; V gene: TRBV10-3; J gene: TRBJ2-3; CDR3 protein: CAISDIDTQYF; CDR3 DNA: TGTGCCATCAGTGACATTGATACGCAGTATTTT
D gene: TRBD1; CDR3 length: 15; clone size: few; V gene: TRBV7-8; J gene: TRBJ1-1; CDR3 protein: CASSLAGTGGSEAFF; CDR3 DNA: TGTGCCAGCAGCTTAGCGGGAACAGGGGGCTCTGAAGCTTTCTTT
D gene: NA; CDR3 length: 11; clone size: many; V gene: TRBV7-9; J gene: TRBJ2-5; CDR3 protein: CASSFKETQYF; CDR3 DNA: TGTGCCAGCAGTTTCAAGGAGACCCAGTACTTC